The 27 T cell receptor beta chains reported below all come from one sample, sequenced in a study of breast tumors, draining lymph nodes, adjacent tissues. Axillary draining lymph nodes of breast cancer patients supplied the node samples. TCRdb processed the multiplex PCR reads anew with MiXCR; each CDR3 protein has one entry. Here the sample spans roughly 220,000 distinct CDR3 sequences, less than 40% being singletons. The sequenced material came from axillary lymph node tissue. Source of these receptors: a female donor with breast cancer. Some clones in this sample may be carry-over from other donors' samples.

This clonotype was counted ten times or more. The chain joins TRBV20-1 to TRBJ1-4, with 7 bases matching TRBD1. Germline lookup yields CDR1 DFQATT and CDR2 SNEGSKA (reference sequence). This CDR3 has 15 residues. V lost 1 base, J lost 3 bases, and 5 bases stayed unmatched. The CDR3 protein is CSARAGGRANEKLFF. The CDR3 nucleotides read TGCAGTGCTAGAGCAGGGGGACGGGCTAATGAAAAACTGTTTTTT.

The CDR3 bases are TGTGCCAGCAGCTTAGACGGGACAGGGAACTATGGCTACACCTTC. Translation gives CASSLDGTGNYGYTF. The chain recombines TRBV7-2 with TRBJ1-2, with 9 bases identical to TRBD1. This CDR3 spans 15 amino acids. From germline, CDR1 is SGHTA and CDR2 FQGNSA. The J segment lost 2 bases and the V segment lost 1 base, leaving 2 bases of the junction unmatched.

At least ten counts were recorded for this clonotype. A read error is possible here, since a much larger clone lies one base away. The V and J genes are TRBV5-8 and TRBJ2-6; a weak D match, TRBD2 (6 bases). The CDR3 sequence is 14 residues long. Germline values: CDR1 SGHTS, CDR2 YDEGEE. The CDR3: CASGGMSAANVLTF. In nucleotides, the CDR3 is TGTGCCAGCGGAGGGATGTCTGCGGCCAACGTCCTGACTTTC.

The chain uses TRBV28 and TRBJ2-2, with a tentative D call TRBD1 (5 bases). Germline V CDR1 and CDR2: MDHEN, SYDVKM. V lost 5 bases and J lost 7, with 11 bases in between. The CDR3 length is 13 residues. The CDR3 DNA sequence: TGTGCCAGCAGTGAAACACAGGTCGGGGAGCTGTTTTTT. It translates to CASSETQVGELFF.

The chain uses TRBV7-6 and TRBJ2-6; D remains unclear. The CDR3 length is 20 residues. V lost 5 bases to trimming and J lost 0 bases, with 23 bases between them. Germline V gene data show CDR1 as SGHVS and CDR2 as FNYEAQ. The CDR3: CASSPRFAGGVGSGANVLTF. In DNA, the CDR3 is TGTGCCAGCAGCCCCAGGTTCGCCGGTGGGGTTGGCTCTGGGGCCAACGTCCTGACTTTC.

A note on this clonotype: Given a much more abundant clone one base away, this may be a read error. In DNA, the CDR3 is TGCGCCAGCAGCTTGTATGGGGACCAAGAGACCCAGTACTTC. Translating gives CASSLYGDQETQYF. The chain uses TRBV5-1 and TRBJ2-7; D remains unclear. The better agreement between TRBJ2-5 and the DNA end casts doubt on the J call. The CDR3 is 14 residues long. Germline lookup yields CDR1 SGHRS and CDR2 YFSETQ.

This clonotype was detected ten times or more. The J gene is TRBJ1-2, the V gene TRBV29-1, with a possible D match to TRBD1 (6 bases). Deletions cut 4 bases from V and 0 bases from J, with 9 bases between. The CDR3 loop spans 13 amino acids. Germline CDR1 is SQVTM and CDR2 is ANQGSEA. CDR3 protein: CSVAGGPNYGYTF. In DNA, the CDR3 is TGCAGCGTTGCGGGGGGGCCTAACTATGGCTACACCTTC.

In DNA form, the CDR3 reads TGTGCCAGCAGTTTTGGGACAGGGTTGAACTATGGCTACACCTTC. Translated, it gives CASSFGTGLNYGYTF. The genes are TRBV12-3 or TRBV12-4 and TRBJ1-2; 9 nucleotides match TRBD1. This CDR3 region has 15 residues. After removal of 3 bases from V and 2 bases from J, the junction contained 4 bases not matched to a gene.

This clonotype has ten or more counts. The chain joins TRBV20-1 to TRBJ2-7, with 10 nucleotides matching TRBD2. This CDR3 comprises 14 residues. Germline V lookup: CDR1 DFQATT, CDR2 SNEGSKA (reference sequence). J was trimmed by 2 bases and V by 6 bases; bases with no gene match: 7. The CDR3 DNA reads as TGCAGTGCGCTAGCGGGGGAAACCGCCTACGAGCAGTACTTC. It specifies CSALAGETAYEQYF.

A few counts support this clonotype. The V call is TRBV7-2, the J call TRBJ1-2; no clear D. Trimming pared 9 bases from V and 0 bases from J, leaving 14 bases between. Germline CDR1 and CDR2: SGHTA and FQGNSA. This CDR3 comprises 14 residues. The CDR3 bases are TGTGCCAGTAGCCCGACGCCTGCTAACTATGGCTACACCTTC. Its translation: CASSPTPANYGYTF.

This chain connects TRBV12-3 or TRBV12-4 to TRBJ2-4; tentatively, D is TRBD1 (6 bases). V lost 5 bases to trimming and J lost 0 bases, with 8 bases between them. This CDR3 has 14 residues. CDR3 bases: TGTGCCAGCAGTCAACAGGGAGCCAAAAACATTCAGTACTTC. It specifies CASSQQGAKNIQYF.

This clonotype was detected ten times or more. The V gene is TRBV20-1, the J gene TRBJ2-5, with 7 bases aligning to TRBD1. The CDR3 sequence is 16 residues long. Germline assignment: CDR1 DFQATT and CDR2 SNEGSKA (reference sequence). Germline trimming cut 2 bases from V and 2 bases from J; bases unmatched to any gene: 11. CDR3 amino acids: CSARLSGTAQQETQYF. In DNA form, the CDR3 reads TGCAGTGCTAGACTTTCCGGGACAGCTCAACAAGAGACCCAGTACTTC.

The CDR3 reads CASYLGNEQFF. The CDR3 nucleotides are TGTGCCAGCTACCTGGGGAATGAGCAGTTCTTC. The J gene is TRBJ2-1, the V gene TRBV28; no firm D call. Trimming pared 8 bases from V and 7 bases from J, leaving 9 bases between. The germline V gene has CDR1 MDHEN and CDR2 SYDVKM. This CDR3 region has 11 residues.

A word on this clonotype: This may stem from a read error, because a much larger clone lies one nucleotide away. The chain employs TRBV20-1 and TRBJ2-5; D not certain. The germline V gene has CDR1 DFQATT and CDR2 SNEGSKA (reference sequence). The CDR3 sequence is 12 residues long. The chain's CDR3 is CSASRLSETPYF. The CDR3 nucleotides read TGCAGTGCTAGTCGGTTGTCGGAGACCCCGTACTTC.

The chain carries TRBV7-9 and TRBJ1-1; weak D call: TRBD1 (5 bases). Trimming took off 6 bases at V and 0 bases at J, with 8 bases between the two ends. CDR1 SEHNR and CDR2 FQNEAQ come from the germline V gene (reference sequence). This CDR3 contains 13 residues. The CDR3 sequence is CASRGPMNTEAFF. CDR3 DNA sequence: TGTGCCAGCAGGGGGCCCATGAACACTGAAGCTTTCTTT.

The sample holds one count of this clonotype. This clone may be a read error of a much larger clone one base away. CDR3 amino acids: CASSPGLSASGSTIYF. For the CDR3, the DNA is TGCGCCAGCAGCCCGGGACTTTCAGCCTCTGGAAGCACCATATATTTT. The genes are TRBV5-1 and TRBJ1-3, with TRBD1 as a possible D gene (5 bases). This CDR3 spans 16 amino acids. Germline V gives CDR1 SGHRS, CDR2 YFSETQ.

This clonotype has a count of ten or more. The chain uses TRBV6-6 and TRBJ2-5, with 9 bases fitting TRBD1. The V gene's germline CDR1 is MNHNY and CDR2 SVGAGI (reference sequence). The length of the CDR3 is 16 residues. V was clipped by 6 bases and J by 5 bases; unmatched bases: 13. CDR3 in amino acids: CASSHPTGQGIETQYF. In nucleotides, the CDR3 is TGTGCCAGCAGCCACCCGACGGGACAGGGTATCGAGACCCAGTACTTC.

Concerning this clonotype: At one of its ends the junction is not consistent with the germline gene, which may arise from a read error. This chain links TRBV15 with TRBJ2-7, with D unclear. The CDR3 loop spans 14 amino acids. Per the germline V gene, CDR1 is LNHNV and CDR2 is YYDKDF (reference sequence). In DNA form, the CDR3 reads TGTGCCATCAGCAGAGTGCTGAGTTCCTACGAGCAGTACTTC. Encoded protein: CAISRVLSSYEQYF.

This clonotype has ten or more counts. This chain's CDR3 is CATQDRVRGEQYF. The CDR3 DNA reads TGTGCCACCCAGGATAGGGTTCGGGGCGAGCAGTACTTC. The chain employs TRBV19 and TRBJ2-7; TRBD2 is a possible D gene (5 bases). The CDR3 runs 13 residues. Trimming took 10 bases from V and 6 from J, leaving 19 bases between them. Looked up from germline, CDR1 is LNHDA and CDR2 is SQIVND (reference sequence).

This clonotype was counted many times. The chain carries TRBV11-2 and TRBJ2-3; TRBD2 matches 11 bases. Germline V gene lookup returns CDR1 SGHAT and CDR2 FQNNGV. The CDR3 length is 15 residues. V trimming: 4 bases; J trimming: 4 bases; junction bases outside the gene matches: 4. The CDR3 DNA reads TGTGCCAGCAGCTCTAGCGGGAGGATTCCAGATACGCAGTATTTT. This sequence encodes CASSSSGRIPDTQYF.

The chain carries TRBV28 and TRBJ2-3, with D possibly matching TRBD1 (6 bases). Germline V gene data show CDR1 as MDHEN and CDR2 as SYDVKM. With 2 bases removed from V and 8 bases from J, the gap between germline ends came to 8 bases. The CDR3 contains 12 residues. The CDR3 spells CASSLIRGTQYF. The CDR3 DNA reads TGTGCCAGCAGTTTAATCAGGGGTACGCAGTATTTT. Full variable domain (rest looked up from reference TRBV28 and TRBJ2-3): DVKVTQSSRYLVKRTGEKVFLECVQDMDHENMFWYRQDPGLGLRLIYFSYDVKMKEKGDIPEGYSVSREKKERFSLILESASTNQTSMYLCASSLIRGTQYFGPGTRLTVL.

A word on this clonotype: This may be a read error: a much more frequent sequence differs by one nucleotide. The gene calls are TRBV5-5 and TRBJ2-7; D is undetermined. Germline V gene sequence: CDR1 SGHKS, CDR2 YYEKEE (reference sequence). Trimming removed 3 bases from V and 9 bases from J, with 13 bases in between. The CDR3 length is 12 residues. In DNA form, the CDR3 reads TGTGCCAGCAGCTCCCCGCGGACCTCGCAGTACTTC. As protein: CASSSPRTSQYF. The entire variable domain, with the rest obtained from reference TRBV5-5 and TRBJ2-7, is as follows: DAGVTQSPTHLIKTRGQQVTLRCSPISGHKSVSWYQQVLGQGPQFIFQYYEKEERGRGNFPDRFSARQFPNYSSELNVNALLLGDSALYLCASSSPRTSQYFGPGTRLTVT.

This clonotype was seen more than once but under ten times. A much larger clone sits a single nucleotide away, making a read error possible. The CDR3 here is CSVLTGTDTQYF. The CDR3 DNA sequence: TGCAGCGTTTTAACAGGCACAGATACGCAGTATTTT. The rearrangement uses TRBV29-1 and TRBJ2-3; D unclear. Trimming removed 5 bases from V and 1 base from J, with 7 bases in between. The CDR3 is 12 amino acids. CDR1 is SQVTM, CDR2 ANQGSEA, per germline.

This clonotype was found many times. The rearrangement uses TRBV7-8 and TRBJ2-1, with 14 bases lining up with TRBD2. Trimming removed 5 bases from V and 4 bases from J; junction bases left unmatched: 10. The CDR3 loop spans 18 amino acids. Germline values: CDR1 SGHVS, CDR2 FQNEAQ. The CDR3 DNA is TGTGCCAGCAGCCGCCGACTAGCGGGGGGGCCCGGGTACAATGAGCAGTTCTTC. Its translation: CASSRRLAGGPGYNEQFF.

On this clonotype itself: Just one base apart from a much larger clone, this may be a read error. The rearrangement joins TRBV19 to TRBJ2-2, with 10 bases fitting TRBD2. In germline, CDR1 is LNHDA, CDR2 SQIVND (reference sequence). The V and J ends lost 1 base and 6 bases, in that order; junction bases with no gene match: 2. CDR3 length: 15 residues. This CDR3 reads CASSIAGTSAGELFF. CDR3 bases: TGTGCCAGTAGTATAGCCGGGACTAGCGCCGGGGAGCTGTTTTTT.

This clonotype occurred once. Here the CDR3 DNA reads TGTGCCAGCAGTTTCGGGGGGGGGACTGGAAACACCATATATTTT. Amino acid sequence: CASSFGGGTGNTIYF. The chain carries TRBV12-3 or TRBV12-4 and TRBJ1-3; possibly TRBD1 for D (5 bases). The CDR3 spans 15 residues. Trimming removed 3 bases at V and 2 bases at J, with 11 bases between.

Many counts were recorded for this clonotype. This rearrangement joins TRBV20-1 to TRBJ2-3, with D possibly called TRBD1 or TRBD2 (6 bases each). The V end lost 5 bases, the J end lost 3 bases, and 18 bases lay between the germline ends. There are 15 residues in the CDR3. The germline gives CDR1 DFQATT, CDR2 SNEGSKA (reference sequence). The CDR3 bases are TGCAGTGCTGGAGGAGGGGGAAGTTCTACAGATACGCAGTATTTT. It encodes CSAGGGGSSTDTQYF.